The 29 T cell receptor beta chains in this list originate from one sample, sequenced in a study of identical twins. From the 5' RACE reads, TCRdb called clonotypes with MiXCR, one entry per CDR3 protein. Of 1.5 million to 2 million distinct CDR3 sequences in the sample, less than 35% were seen once. Sequenced material: cord blood. The receptors were sampled from a newborn girl in good health.

This clonotype was counted between two and nine times. In DNA form, the CDR3 reads TGCAGTGCTTACGGACAGGGGGCGTACGAGCAGTACTTC. This sequence encodes CSAYGQGAYEQYF. The chain joins TRBV20-1 to TRBJ2-7, with TRBD1 matching over 11 bases. Germline assignment: CDR1 DFQATT and CDR2 SNEGSKA (reference sequence). Losses at the gene ends were 5 bases for V and 4 bases for J; bases not matched to a gene: 4. CDR3 length equals 13 residues.

V gene TRBV6-1 combines with J gene TRBJ1-1, with 8 bases identical to TRBD1. This CDR3 spans 16 amino acids. Unmatched junction bases numbered 9, after V lost 6 bases and J lost 0 bases. Germline V gene sequence: CDR1 MNHNS, CDR2 SASEGT. The chain's CDR3 is CASRTGVGTLNTEAFF. The CDR3 bases are TGTGCCAGCAGGACAGGGGTCGGGACGCTGAACACTGAAGCTTTCTTT.

The rearrangement links TRBV6-1 to TRBJ2-5; weak D call: TRBD1 (6 bases). The DNA end lines up better with TRBJ2-1; the J call may be wrong. Germline CDR1 reads MNHNS; CDR2 reads SASEGT. The CDR3 runs 16 residues. This CDR3 reads CASSEARQAPQETQFF. The CDR3 DNA reads TGTGCCAGCAGTGAAGCCCGACAGGCTCCTCAAGAGACCCAGTTCTTC.

The sample holds one count of this clonotype. The chain is built from TRBV25-1 and TRBJ2-7, with 8 bases that match TRBD2. The trim removed 2 bases at V and 2 bases at J, leaving 2 bases unmatched. Per germline, CDR1 MGHDK and CDR2 SYGVNS. The CDR3 totals 14 residues. The CDR3 region is CASSELGGAYEQYF. The CDR3 region has the DNA TGTGCCAGCAGTGAACTCGGGGGGGCCTACGAGCAGTACTTC.

This clonotype showed up just a few times. This sequence joins TRBV10-1 and TRBJ2-1; 10 nucleotides agree with TRBD2. Germline V CDR1 and CDR2: WNHNN, SYGVQD (reference sequence). The CDR3 length is 17 residues. V gave up 0 bases and J gave up 3 bases; unmatched junction bases: 5. CDR3 nucleotides: TGCGCCAGCAGTGAGTCCCTAGCGGGGGCCATCTACAATGAGCAGTTCTTC. Translated, it gives CASSESLAGAIYNEQFF.

The rearrangement joins TRBV4-1 to TRBJ2-5; 7 positions agree with TRBD2. The germline V gene has CDR1 MGHRA and CDR2 YSYEKL. This CDR3 contains 12 residues. Trimming cost V 4 bases and J 13 bases; bases outside gene matches: 9. CDR3 bases: TGCGCCAGCAGCCTCCCGAGCGGGACTCGGTACTTC. Translated, it gives CASSLPSGTRYF.

This chain uses TRBV6-2 or TRBV6-3 with TRBJ2-3; D possibly uses TRBD1 or TRBD2 (5 bases each). Germline CDR1 and CDR2: MNHEY and SVGEGT. CDR3 length: 16 residues. V was clipped by 2 bases and J by 6 bases, with 18 bases between them. The CDR3 spells CASSYIGASLSDTQYF. Here the CDR3 DNA reads TGTGCCAGCAGTTACATCGGGGCCAGTTTATCCGATACGCAGTATTTT.

This clonotype has only a few counts. The chain recombines TRBV24-1 with TRBJ2-1; 11 bases map to TRBD1. J gave up 3 bases and V 7 bases, and 4 bases lay outside the gene matches. The germline V gene encodes CDR1 KGHDR and CDR2 SFDVKD. This CDR3 region has 15 residues. CDR3 DNA: TGTGCCACCAGGCAGGGGACAGGGGGCTACAATGAGCAGTTCTTC. Encoded protein: CATRQGTGGYNEQFF.

The chain recombines TRBV7-8 with TRBJ1-5; 9 bases are a match to TRBD1. This CDR3 has 20 residues. V was pared by 1 base and J by 6 bases, with 19 bases of the junction left unmatched. Per the germline V gene, CDR1 is SGHVS and CDR2 is FQNEAQ. CDR3 bases: TGTGCCAGCAGCTTAGGGGGACAGGGTGTGAATTTATATTACAGTCAGCCCCAGCATTTT. Protein: CASSLGGQGVNLYYSQPQHF. Filled out from reference TRBV7-8 and TRBJ1-5, the complete variable domain reads GAGVSQSPRYKVAKRGQDVALRCDPISGHVSLFWYQQALGQGPEFLTYFQNEAQLDKSGLPSDRFFAERPEGSVSTLKIQRTQQEDSAVYLCASSLGGQGVNLYYSQPQHFGDGTRLSIL.

This clonotype was counted between two and nine times. The gene calls are TRBV7-9 and TRBJ2-1; no clear D. Looked up from germline, CDR1 is SEHNR and CDR2 is FQNEAQ (reference sequence). With 2 bases removed from V and 5 bases from J, the gap between germline ends came to 10 bases. The CDR3 runs to 14 residues. In DNA form, the CDR3 reads TGTGCCAGCAGCTTAAGCAGACACCACAATGAGCAGTTCTTC. Encoded protein: CASSLSRHHNEQFF. The full variable domain, with the rest looked up from reference TRBV7-9 and TRBJ2-1, is DTGVSQNPRHKITKRGQNVTFRCDPISEHNRLYWYRQTLGQGPEFLTYFQNEAQLEKSRLLSDRFSAERPKGSFSTLEIQRTEQGDSAMYLCASSLSRHHNEQFFGPGTRLTVL.

This clonotype occurred a few times. The chain is built from TRBV20-1 and TRBJ2-1, with D possibly matching TRBD2 (5 bases). V was pared by 1 base and J by 2 bases, with 18 bases between. The germline V gene has CDR1 DFQATT and CDR2 SNEGSKA (reference sequence). The CDR3 loop spans 17 amino acids. Written as DNA, the CDR3 is TGCAGTGCTAGAGTTAGACGGGGTGGTTCCCCCTACAATGAGCAGTTCTTC. Encoded protein: CSARVRRGGSPYNEQFF.

The chain is built from TRBV4-2 and TRBJ1-1, with 7 nucleotides matching TRBD1. The CDR3 consists of 15 residues. Losses at the gene ends were 1 base for V and 1 base for J; bases not matched to a gene: 3. CDR1 LGHNA and CDR2 YNFKEQ come from the germline V gene. The CDR3 nucleotides read TGTGCCAGCAGCCAAGCGAGGGGGCAGAACACTGAAGCTTTCTTT. It codes for CASSQARGQNTEAFF.

This clonotype has a handful of counts. The chain employs TRBV10-3 and TRBJ2-7; D unresolved. This CDR3 contains 12 residues. Germline V lookup: CDR1 ENHRY, CDR2 SYGVKD. Trimming took off 2 bases at V and 5 bases at J, with 7 bases between the two ends. The CDR3 spells CAISEIGDEQYF. The CDR3 bases are TGTGCCATCAGTGAGATTGGGGACGAGCAGTACTTC.

This clonotype was seen repeatedly, ten times or more. V usage is TRBV6-7 and J usage is TRBJ1-2; D ambiguous. TRBV6-7 counts as an open reading frame of uncertain function. With 7 bases removed from V and 4 bases from J, the gap between germline ends came to 16 bases. This CDR3 comprises 14 residues. The CDR3 DNA reads as TGTGCCAGCACCACCTATAGGCCCTCCTATGGCTACACCTTC. This translates into CASTTYRPSYGYTF.

V and J are TRBV20-1 and TRBJ2-7, with D perhaps matching TRBD1 (6 bases). This CDR3 contains 14 residues. Trimming took off 6 bases at V and 2 bases at J, with 17 bases between the two ends. Germline CDR1 reads DFQATT; CDR2 reads SNEGSKA (reference sequence). This CDR3 is CSASPRGLTYEQYF. The CDR3 nucleotides are TGCAGTGCCAGTCCCAGGGGCCTCACCTACGAGCAGTACTTC.

There are a few counts of this clonotype. The V gene is TRBV6-5, the J gene TRBJ2-5; D is possibly TRBD1 or TRBD2 (6 bases each). There are 13 residues in the CDR3. V lost 6 bases, J lost 11 bases, and 19 bases lay in between. Germline-derived CDR1 and CDR2 are MNHEY and SVGAGI. The CDR3 DNA sequence: TGTGCCAGCAGGAGCAGGGGATCGGGGGAGCAGTACTTC. Protein: CASRSRGSGEQYF.

This clonotype occurred once. CDR3 bases: TGTGCCATCACGGACGCTATGAACACTGAAGCTTTCTTT. Amino acids: CAITDAMNTEAFF. The rearrangement uses TRBV10-3 and TRBJ1-1; unclear D gene. V was cut by 7 bases and J by 0 bases, with 9 bases left in between. The CDR3 consists of 13 residues. Germline CDR1 ENHRY, CDR2 SYGVKD.

This chain connects TRBV7-2 to TRBJ2-7, with 8 bases matching TRBD2. Germline V gives CDR1 SGHTA, CDR2 FQGNSA. The CDR3 has 14 residues. V lost 4 bases, J lost 7 bases, and 9 bases stayed unmatched. Written as DNA, the CDR3 is TGTGCCAGCAGCTGGGGTAGCGGGAATGGTGAGCAGTACTTC. Translation: CASSWGSGNGEQYF.

V is TRBV20-1 and J is TRBJ2-3; D might be TRBD1 (5 bases). Germline values: CDR1 DFQATT, CDR2 SNEGSKA (reference sequence). The length of the CDR3 is 10 residues. The V end was cut by 5 bases, the J end by 6 bases, with 6 bases between. CDR3 sequence reads: CSAYRDTQYF. For the CDR3, the DNA is TGCAGTGCTTACAGGGATACGCAGTATTTT.

The J gene is TRBJ2-3, the V gene TRBV29-1, with 12 bases aligning to TRBD2. From germline, CDR1 is SQVTM and CDR2 ANQGSEA. This CDR3 spans 14 amino acids. V gave up 4 bases and J gave up 1 base; unmatched junction bases: 0. The CDR3 DNA sequence: TGCAGCGTTGGGACTAGCGGGGGCACAGATACGCAGTATTTT. Translated: CSVGTSGGTDTQYF.

This clonotype was observed many times. This rearrangement joins TRBV27 to TRBJ2-7; 7 bases map to TRBD2. The length of the CDR3 is 14 residues. After removal of 0 bases from V and 2 bases from J, the junction contained 1 base not matched to a gene. Germline-derived CDR1 and CDR2 are MNHEY and SMNVEV (reference sequence). For the CDR3, the DNA is TGTGCCAGCAGTTTATCGAGCGGGGCCTACGAGCAGTACTTC. It codes for CASSLSSGAYEQYF.

This clonotype was counted between two and nine times. J is TRBJ2-7 and V is TRBV20-1; 9 bases are shared with TRBD2. V trimming: 6 bases; J trimming: 7 bases; junction bases outside the gene matches: 7. The CDR3 has 12 residues. Germline CDR1 reads DFQATT; CDR2 reads SNEGSKA (reference sequence). The CDR3 DNA is TGCAGTGCGGGGACTAGCAGTTTAGAGCAGTACTTC. Its translation: CSAGTSSLEQYF.

Remarks on this clonotype: The germline gene is not matched at one end of the junction; a read error may be the cause. The V gene is TRBV25-1, the J gene TRBJ2-5; TRBD1 is a possible D gene (6 bases). The germline V gene encodes CDR1 MGHDK and CDR2 SYGVNS. CDR3 length: 15 residues. This chain's CDR3 is CASSPGQPGKESQYF. In DNA form, the CDR3 reads TGTGCCAGCAGCCCTGGACAGCCCGGAAAAGAGTCCCAGTACTTC.

The chain couples TRBV10-3 to TRBJ2-3; D is possibly TRBD2 (7 bases). Per the germline V gene, CDR1 is ENHRY and CDR2 is SYGVKD. Trimming removed 11 bases at V and 2 bases at J, with 20 bases between. The CDR3 runs to 15 residues. The CDR3 sequence: CASRGGAHITDTQYF. Here the CDR3 DNA reads TGTGCCTCCCGTGGGGGGGCCCATATCACAGATACGCAGTATTTT.

Only a few counts were recorded for this clonotype. The chain employs TRBV5-1 and TRBJ2-3; 13 positions agree with TRBD2. J gave up 7 bases and V 0 bases, and 2 bases lay outside the gene matches. Germline V CDR1 and CDR2: SGHRS, YFSETQ. The CDR3 spans 15 residues. The CDR3 bases are TGCGCCAGCAGCTTGGGGACTAGCGGGAGTCATACGCAGTATTTT. It yields the protein CASSLGTSGSHTQYF.

This clonotype was seen many times. The chain uses TRBV6-5 and TRBJ2-3; TRBD2 agrees at 10 bases. This CDR3 region has 15 residues. Per germline, CDR1 MNHEY and CDR2 SVGAGI. J gave up 6 bases and V 6 bases, and 9 bases lay outside the gene matches. CDR3 coding DNA: TGTGCCAGCAGCTACCGACCGGGACTAGCGGATACGCAGTATTTT. Its protein product is CASSYRPGLADTQYF.

The CDR3 reads CASSLRDGLYNEQYF. The CDR3 nucleotides are TGTGCCAGCAGCTTACGGGACGGACTCTACAATGAGCAGTACTTC. This chain joins TRBV11-3 and TRBJ2-1; either TRBD1 or TRBD2 may supply D (5 bases each). The J call may be faulty, since TRBJ2-7 better matches the DNA end. Germline loops: CDR1 SGHNT, CDR2 YENEEA. There are 15 residues in the CDR3.

This clonotype showed up just a few times. The chain recombines TRBV24-1 with TRBJ2-1; D gene uncertain. V gave up 3 bases and J gave up 8 bases, with 16 bases separating them. The CDR3 has 15 residues. Germline loops: CDR1 KGHDR, CDR2 SFDVKD. CDR3 coding DNA: TGTGCCACCAGTGATGGCCTAGAAGTAAGGGATGAGCAGTTCTTC. Translated: CATSDGLEVRDEQFF.

This clonotype was counted only a few times. The rearrangement uses TRBV7-8 and TRBJ1-1; D is uncertain. Germline assignment: CDR1 SGHVS and CDR2 FQNEAQ. The V end was cut by 0 bases, the J end by 0 bases, with 8 bases between. The CDR3 is 15 residues long. The CDR3 loop reads CASSLAAPMNTEAFF. The CDR3 DNA reads as TGTGCCAGCAGCTTAGCGGCTCCGATGAACACTGAAGCTTTCTTT. Based on the CDR3 plus reference TRBV7-8 and TRBJ1-1, the full variable domain is GAGVSQSPRYKVAKRGQDVALRCDPISGHVSLFWYQQALGQGPEFLTYFQNEAQLDKSGLPSDRFFAERPEGSVSTLKIQRTQQEDSAVYLCASSLAAPMNTEAFFGQGTRLTVV.